This T cell receptor beta chain is drawn from a study of T-cell memory formation after mild COVID-19. At the level of the study: For the most part, TCR clusters were specific to one donor. Whole-study results and caveats: Second-wave clones with a day 37 peak had unconfirmed SARS-CoV-2 specificity. Clones which contracted sat mainly in CM and EM if CD4+, and in EMRA if CD8+.

This clonotype was observed a handful of times. Its matching antigen is unknown. MiXCR, applied by TCRdb to the 5' RACE reads, yields one record per CDR3 protein. Of roughly 180,000 distinct CDR3 sequences listed, under 20% are singletons. This CDR3 has 15 residues. The V gene lost 1 base and the J gene lost 5 bases, with 15 bases spanning the gap. Germline assignment: CDR1 KGHSH and CDR2 LQKENI. The chain recombines TRBV18 with TRBJ2-7; a possible D gene is TRBD2 (5 bases). Source material: PBMCs or a T cell subset sorted from them (not recorded which). The sequence was collected from a man aged 18 to 30 who had mild COVID-19 (a few samples of this study predate the infection). Cell type and time point are not known. The CDR3 region is CASSPRLTGVDEQYF. The DNA for the CDR3 is TGTGCCAGCTCACCACGGTTGACCGGGGTGGACGAGCAGTACTTC.